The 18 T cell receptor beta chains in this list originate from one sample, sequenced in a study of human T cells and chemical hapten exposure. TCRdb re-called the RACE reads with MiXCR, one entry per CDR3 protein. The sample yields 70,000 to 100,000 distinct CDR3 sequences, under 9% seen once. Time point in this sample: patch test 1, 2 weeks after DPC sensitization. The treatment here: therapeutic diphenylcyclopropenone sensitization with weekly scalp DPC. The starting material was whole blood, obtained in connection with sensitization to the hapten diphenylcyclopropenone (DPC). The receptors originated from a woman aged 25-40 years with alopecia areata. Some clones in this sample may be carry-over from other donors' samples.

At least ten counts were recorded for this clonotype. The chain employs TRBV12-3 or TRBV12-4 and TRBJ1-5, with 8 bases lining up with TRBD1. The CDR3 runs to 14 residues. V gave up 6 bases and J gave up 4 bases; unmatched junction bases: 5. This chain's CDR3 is CASRQGGGNQPQHF. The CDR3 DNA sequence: TGTGCCAGCAGACAGGGGGGAGGTAATCAGCCCCAGCATTTT.

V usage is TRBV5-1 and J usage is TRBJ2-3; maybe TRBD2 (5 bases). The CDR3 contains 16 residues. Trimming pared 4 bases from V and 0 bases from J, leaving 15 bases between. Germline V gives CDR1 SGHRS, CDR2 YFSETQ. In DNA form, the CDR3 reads TGCGCCAGCAGCCCCGGAGGCCAGTTCAGCACAGATACGCAGTATTTT. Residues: CASSPGGQFSTDTQYF.

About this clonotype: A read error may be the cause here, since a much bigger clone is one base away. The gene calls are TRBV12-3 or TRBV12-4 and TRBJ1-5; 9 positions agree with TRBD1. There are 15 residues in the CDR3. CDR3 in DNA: TGTGCCAGCAGCATAGGACAGGGGCTGAATCAGCCCCAGAATTTT. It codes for CASSIGQGLNQPQNF.

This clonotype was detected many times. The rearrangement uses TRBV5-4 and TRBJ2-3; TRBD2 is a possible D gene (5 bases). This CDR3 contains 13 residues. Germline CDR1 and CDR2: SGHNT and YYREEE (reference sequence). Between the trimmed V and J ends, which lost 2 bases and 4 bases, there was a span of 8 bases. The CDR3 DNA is TGTGCCAGCAGCTTTACCGGGGCAGATACGCAGTATTTT. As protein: CASSFTGADTQYF.

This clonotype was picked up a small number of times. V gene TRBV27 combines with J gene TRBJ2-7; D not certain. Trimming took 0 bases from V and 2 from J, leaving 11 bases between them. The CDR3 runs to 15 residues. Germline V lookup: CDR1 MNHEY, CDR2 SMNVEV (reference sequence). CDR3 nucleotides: TGTGCCAGCAGTTTATCAGACCCCCGTGCCTACGAGCAGTACTTC. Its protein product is CASSLSDPRAYEQYF.

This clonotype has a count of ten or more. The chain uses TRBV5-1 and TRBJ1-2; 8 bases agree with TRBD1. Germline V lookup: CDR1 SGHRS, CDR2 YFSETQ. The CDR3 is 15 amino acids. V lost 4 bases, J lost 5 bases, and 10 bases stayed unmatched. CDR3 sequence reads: CASSPAPGQEYGYTF. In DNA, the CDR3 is TGCGCCAGCAGCCCCGCACCGGGACAGGAGTATGGCTACACCTTC.

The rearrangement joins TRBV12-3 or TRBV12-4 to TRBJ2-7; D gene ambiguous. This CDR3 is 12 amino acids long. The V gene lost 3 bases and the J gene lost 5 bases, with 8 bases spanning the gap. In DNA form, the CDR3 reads TGTGCCAGCAGTTTCCTGCCCGACGAGCAGTACTTC. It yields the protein CASSFLPDEQYF.

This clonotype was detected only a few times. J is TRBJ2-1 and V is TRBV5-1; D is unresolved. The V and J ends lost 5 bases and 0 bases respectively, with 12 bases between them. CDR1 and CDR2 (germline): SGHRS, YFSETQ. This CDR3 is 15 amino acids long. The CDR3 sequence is CASRSHSSSYNEQFF. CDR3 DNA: TGCGCCAGCAGGTCTCACTCGAGCTCCTACAATGAGCAGTTCTTC.

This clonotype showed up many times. CDR3 bases: TGTGCCAGCAGGACGCCGGGACAGGGGGGCGGGTATGGCTACACCTTC. Translating gives CASRTPGQGGGYGYTF. The J gene is TRBJ1-2, the V gene TRBV6-6, with 11 positions matching TRBD1. J lost 5 bases, V lost 6 bases, and 11 bases had no gene match. CDR1 is MNHNY, CDR2 SVGAGI, per germline (reference sequence). This CDR3 spans 16 amino acids.

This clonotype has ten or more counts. The CDR3 loop reads CASRGGTLAQPQHF. The CDR3 DNA sequence: TGTGCCAGCAGGGGCGGGACTCTGGCTCAGCCCCAGCATTTT. The V gene is TRBV2, the J gene TRBJ1-5; D is perhaps TRBD1 (5 bases). Germline loops: CDR1 SNHLY, CDR2 FYNNEI. This CDR3 is built from 14 residues. The ends were cut back, 6 bases at V and 6 bases at J, with 15 bases in the middle.

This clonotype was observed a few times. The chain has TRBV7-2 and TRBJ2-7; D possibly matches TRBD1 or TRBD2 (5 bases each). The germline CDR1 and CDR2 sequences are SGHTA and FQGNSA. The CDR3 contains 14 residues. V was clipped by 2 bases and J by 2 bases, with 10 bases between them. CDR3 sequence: CASSLSRGTYEQYF. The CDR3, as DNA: TGTGCCAGCAGCTTATCGAGGGGAACCTACGAGCAGTACTTC.

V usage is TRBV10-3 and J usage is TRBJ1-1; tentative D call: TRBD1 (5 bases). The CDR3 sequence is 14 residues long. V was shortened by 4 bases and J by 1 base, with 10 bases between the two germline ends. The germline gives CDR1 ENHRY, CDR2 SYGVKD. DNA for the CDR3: TGTGCCATCAGTGTACAGGAGACGAACACTGAAGCTTTCTTT. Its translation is CAISVQETNTEAFF.

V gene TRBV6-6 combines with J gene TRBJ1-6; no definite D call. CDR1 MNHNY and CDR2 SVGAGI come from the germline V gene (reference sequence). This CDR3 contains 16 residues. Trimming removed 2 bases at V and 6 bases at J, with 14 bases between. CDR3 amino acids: CASSYGATAVNSPLHF. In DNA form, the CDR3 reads TGTGCCAGCAGTTACGGTGCTACCGCGGTTAATTCACCCCTCCACTTT.

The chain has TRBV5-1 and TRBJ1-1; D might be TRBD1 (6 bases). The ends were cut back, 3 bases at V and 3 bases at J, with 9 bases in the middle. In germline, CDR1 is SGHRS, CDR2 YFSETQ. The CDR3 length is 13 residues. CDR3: CASSWTAHTEAFF. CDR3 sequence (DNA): TGCGCCAGCAGCTGGACAGCGCACACTGAAGCTTTCTTT.

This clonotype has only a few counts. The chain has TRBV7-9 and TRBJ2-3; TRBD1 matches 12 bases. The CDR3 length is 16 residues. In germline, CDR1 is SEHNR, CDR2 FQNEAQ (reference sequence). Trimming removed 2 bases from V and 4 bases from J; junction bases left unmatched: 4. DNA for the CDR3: TGTGCCAGCAGCTTACCCGGGACAGGGGGCGCAGATACGCAGTATTTT. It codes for CASSLPGTGGADTQYF.

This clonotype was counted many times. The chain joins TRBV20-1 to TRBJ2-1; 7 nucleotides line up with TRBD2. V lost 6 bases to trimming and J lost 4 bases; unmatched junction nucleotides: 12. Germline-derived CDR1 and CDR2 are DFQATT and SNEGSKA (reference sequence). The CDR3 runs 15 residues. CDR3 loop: CSAPGRAGLYNEQFF. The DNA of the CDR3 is TGCAGTGCCCCAGGGCGAGCGGGGCTTTACAATGAGCAGTTCTTC.

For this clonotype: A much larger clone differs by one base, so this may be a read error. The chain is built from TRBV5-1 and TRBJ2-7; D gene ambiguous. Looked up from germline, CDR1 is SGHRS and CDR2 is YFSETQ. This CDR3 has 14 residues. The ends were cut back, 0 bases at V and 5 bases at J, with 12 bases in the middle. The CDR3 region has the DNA TGCGCCAGCAGCTTGGTCAATCGTCGGGACGAGCAGTACTTC. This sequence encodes CASSLVNRRDEQYF.

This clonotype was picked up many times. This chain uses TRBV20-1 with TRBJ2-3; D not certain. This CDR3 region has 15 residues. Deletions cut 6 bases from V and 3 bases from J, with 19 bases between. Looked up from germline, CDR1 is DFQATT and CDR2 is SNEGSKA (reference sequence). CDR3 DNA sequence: TGCAGTGCCCGAAGGGCCGTCCCGGAAACAGATACGCAGTATTTT. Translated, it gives CSARRAVPETDTQYF.